These T cell receptor beta chains were read from a single sample in a study of T cell responses to AZD1222 COVID-19 vaccine. The repertoire was sequenced with immunoSEQ multiplex PCR; TCRdb's copy has only in-frame clones and lacks some. The sample includes about 150,000 clones, over 75% seen only once; the top ten take around 1.4%. The sample was peripheral blood, taken on day 0 of AZD1222 vaccination. Source of these receptors: an adult in good health. Both conserved end residues are part of each CDR3. Fields, in order: J gene, D gene, clone size, V gene, CDR3 DNA, CDR3 protein. The D gene is left open where the match is weak. Clone size is given for some rows only: seen once, a few or many times, or a class if the clone is expanded.

j_gene: TRBJ1-1; d_gene: NA; abundance: once; v_gene: TRBV9; CDR3nt: TGTGCCAGCAGCGTCAGCCCCTTACAGGAATCAAACACTGAAGCTTTCTTT; CDR3aa: CASSVSPLQESNTEAFF
j_gene: TRBJ2-7; d_gene: NA; abundance: once; v_gene: TRBV24-1; CDR3nt: TGTGCCACCAGTTCAGGTGGACAACCCTACGAGCAGTACTTC; CDR3aa: CATSSGGQPYEQYF
j_gene: TRBJ2-3; d_gene: NA; abundance: NA; v_gene: TRBV27; CDR3nt: TGTGCCAGCAGTTTGAACAGGGCAGATACGCAGTATTTT; CDR3aa: CASSLNRADTQYF
j_gene: TRBJ1-2; d_gene: NA; abundance: NA; v_gene: TRBV28; CDR3nt: TGTGCCAGCAGCATTCAGGGTATCTATGGCTACACCTTC; CDR3aa: CASSIQGIYGYTF
j_gene: TRBJ2-7; d_gene: NA; abundance: NA; v_gene: TRBV6-5; CDR3nt: TGTGCCAGCAGTCGCCTGGACGCCCGCTCCGAGCAGTACTTC; CDR3aa: CASSRLDARSEQYF
j_gene: TRBJ2-3; d_gene: NA; abundance: NA; v_gene: TRBV6-5; CDR3nt: TGTGCCAGCAGCTTGGACAGATCGGCCACAGATACGCAGTATTTT; CDR3aa: CASSLDRSATDTQYF
j_gene: TRBJ2-2; d_gene: NA; abundance: NA; v_gene: TRBV6-2/TRBV6-3; CDR3nt: TGTGCCAGCAGTTACGTCCGGACACCTAAAACCGGGGAGCTGTTTTTT; CDR3aa: CASSYVRTPKTGELFF
j_gene: TRBJ1-2; d_gene: TRBD1; abundance: NA; v_gene: TRBV3-1/TRBV3-2; CDR3nt: TGTGCCAGCAGCCGACAGGGGGGCGATGGCTACACCTTC; CDR3aa: CASSRQGGDGYTF
j_gene: TRBJ1-3; d_gene: NA; abundance: NA; v_gene: TRBV9; CDR3nt: TGTGCCAGCAGCGTAGCGGGTAGTGGCTCTGGAAACACCATATATTTT; CDR3aa: CASSVAGSGSGNTIYF
j_gene: TRBJ2-7; d_gene: NA; abundance: NA; v_gene: TRBV28; CDR3nt: TGTGCCAGCAGTCGGGGCGCGGGCTACGAGCAGTACTTC; CDR3aa: CASSRGAGYEQYF
j_gene: TRBJ1-6; d_gene: NA; abundance: NA; v_gene: TRBV2; CDR3nt: TGTGCCAGCAGCGCACGGGACACCTTGAGGTCACCCCTCCACTTT; CDR3aa: CASSARDTLRSPLHF
j_gene: TRBJ2-5; d_gene: NA; abundance: NA; v_gene: TRBV5-1; CDR3nt: TGCGCCAGCAGCTTGGACCTGGTGCAAGAGACCCAGTACTTC; CDR3aa: CASSLDLVQETQYF
j_gene: TRBJ1-1; d_gene: NA; abundance: NA; v_gene: TRBV5-1; CDR3nt: TGCGCCAGCAGCTTGGGGACTGGGGGCACTGAAGCTTTCTTT; CDR3aa: CASSLGTGGTEAFF
j_gene: TRBJ1-1; d_gene: NA; abundance: few; v_gene: TRBV6-5; CDR3nt: TGTGCCAGCGAACAGGGAAACACTGAAGCTTTCTTT; CDR3aa: CASEQGNTEAFF
j_gene: TRBJ1-2; d_gene: NA; abundance: NA; v_gene: TRBV5-1; CDR3nt: TGCGCCAGCAGCTTGGGCGGTAACTATGGCTACACCTTC; CDR3aa: CASSLGGNYGYTF
j_gene: TRBJ1-5; d_gene: TRBD1; abundance: NA; v_gene: TRBV28; CDR3nt: TGTGCCAGCAAGTTTACTGGACAGGGGATTTGGGCGCCCCAGCATTTT; CDR3aa: CASKFTGQGIWAPQHF
j_gene: TRBJ2-5; d_gene: TRBD2; abundance: NA; v_gene: TRBV5-1; CDR3nt: TGCGCCAGCAGCTTGGAGGGACTAGCTTTTCAGGAGACCCAGTACTTC; CDR3aa: CASSLEGLAFQETQYF
j_gene: TRBJ2-2; d_gene: TRBD2; abundance: NA; v_gene: TRBV6-5; CDR3nt: TGTGCCAGCAGTTACGGGGCGGGAGTCCGGGACGGGGAGCTGTTTTTT; CDR3aa: CASSYGAGVRDGELFF
j_gene: TRBJ1-4; d_gene: NA; abundance: NA; v_gene: TRBV6-1; CDR3nt: TGTGCCAGCAGTGTTTACCGGGTCGGAAATAATGAAAAACTGTTTTTT; CDR3aa: CASSVYRVGNNEKLFF
j_gene: TRBJ2-7; d_gene: NA; abundance: NA; v_gene: TRBV27; CDR3nt: TGTGCCAGCAGTTTATCGGGGACCCTTACCTACGAGCAGTACTTC; CDR3aa: CASSLSGTLTYEQYF
j_gene: TRBJ1-1; d_gene: TRBD1; abundance: NA; v_gene: TRBV11-2; CDR3nt: TGTGCCAGCAGCTTAGGACAGGGCTCCACTGAAGCTTTCTTT; CDR3aa: CASSLGQGSTEAFF
j_gene: TRBJ1-5; d_gene: NA; abundance: NA; v_gene: TRBV12-3/TRBV12-4; CDR3nt: TGTGCCAGCAGTTTAAATAGCAATCAGCCCCAGCATTTT; CDR3aa: CASSLNSNQPQHF
j_gene: TRBJ1-2; d_gene: NA; abundance: NA; v_gene: TRBV6-4; CDR3nt: TGTGCCAGCAGCGCACTCCCCGGTGACTATGGCTACACCTTC; CDR3aa: CASSALPGDYGYTF
j_gene: TRBJ2-1; d_gene: TRBD2; abundance: NA; v_gene: TRBV9; CDR3nt: TGTGCCAGCAGCGTAGGAGCTAGCGGGGGGAATGAGCAGTTCTTC; CDR3aa: CASSVGASGGNEQFF
j_gene: TRBJ2-1; d_gene: NA; abundance: NA; v_gene: TRBV3-1/TRBV3-2; CDR3nt: TGTGCCAGCAGCCATCTGACCTTCGCTGGGGGCCCGAGCTCCTACAATGAGCAGTTCTTC; CDR3aa: CASSHLTFAGGPSSYNEQFF
j_gene: TRBJ2-3; d_gene: NA; abundance: NA; v_gene: TRBV4-1; CDR3nt: TGCGCCAGCAGCCAGGGTTTGTGGCAGGGAACAGATACGCAGTATTTT; CDR3aa: CASSQGLWQGTDTQYF
j_gene: TRBJ2-3; d_gene: TRBD2; abundance: NA; v_gene: TRBV19; CDR3nt: TGTGCCAGTAGTCCCCCTCCGGGACTAGCGGGAGGCGATACGCAGTATTTT; CDR3aa: CASSPPPGLAGGDTQYF
j_gene: TRBJ1-5; d_gene: TRBD1; abundance: NA; v_gene: TRBV19; CDR3nt: TGTGCCAGTAGGACAGGGGCTAATCAGCCCCAGCATTTT; CDR3aa: CASRTGANQPQHF
j_gene: TRBJ2-3; d_gene: TRBD2; abundance: few; v_gene: TRBV4-3; CDR3nt: TGCGCCAGCAGCCCCCGCGGGGCAGCGGGAAAAGGCACAGATACGCAGTATTTT; CDR3aa: CASSPRGAAGKGTDTQYF
j_gene: TRBJ2-7; d_gene: NA; abundance: NA; v_gene: TRBV21-1; CDR3nt: TGTGCCAGCAGCAAAGAGGGGACTAGCGCCTACGAGCAGTACTTC; CDR3aa: CASSKEGTSAYEQYF
j_gene: TRBJ1-4; d_gene: NA; abundance: NA; v_gene: TRBV6-1; CDR3nt: TGTGCCAGCAGTGATTCGGGTGAACCTAATGAAAAACTGTTTTTT; CDR3aa: CASSDSGEPNEKLFF
j_gene: TRBJ2-7; d_gene: NA; abundance: NA; v_gene: TRBV25-1; CDR3nt: TGTGCCAGCAGTGATGGGGTGTACGAGCAGTACTTC; CDR3aa: CASSDGVYEQYF
j_gene: TRBJ2-7; d_gene: TRBD1; abundance: NA; v_gene: TRBV6-5; CDR3nt: TGTGCCAGCAGTTACCAGGGGGCGAGGTACGAGCAGTACTTC; CDR3aa: CASSYQGARYEQYF
j_gene: TRBJ1-5; d_gene: NA; abundance: NA; v_gene: TRBV7-2; CDR3nt: TGTGCCAGCAGCCGCCCTTCACAGCCCCAGCATTTT; CDR3aa: CASSRPSQPQHF
j_gene: TRBJ1-1; d_gene: TRBD1; abundance: NA; v_gene: TRBV9; CDR3nt: TGTGCCAGCAGCGTAGTCAAGGACAGGGTCATGAACACTGAAGCTTTCTTT; CDR3aa: CASSVVKDRVMNTEAFF
j_gene: TRBJ2-1; d_gene: NA; abundance: NA; v_gene: TRBV25-1; CDR3nt: TGTGCCAGCAGTGCCTACAATGAGCAGTTCTTC; CDR3aa: CASSAYNEQFF
j_gene: TRBJ2-5; d_gene: NA; abundance: NA; v_gene: TRBV14; CDR3nt: TGTGCCAGCAGCCAAGATCCTGGCGAGACCCAGTACTTC; CDR3aa: CASSQDPGETQYF
j_gene: TRBJ1-1; d_gene: TRBD1; abundance: NA; v_gene: TRBV16; CDR3nt: TGTGCCAGCAGCCAATCACTGGCCCTGGACAGGGCGAACACTGAAGCTTTCTTT; CDR3aa: CASSQSLALDRANTEAFF
j_gene: TRBJ1-6; d_gene: TRBD1; abundance: NA; v_gene: TRBV4-1; CDR3nt: TGCGCCAGCAGCTTCGACAGGGGGCGTTCACCCCTCCACTTT; CDR3aa: CASSFDRGRSPLHF
j_gene: TRBJ1-2; d_gene: NA; abundance: NA; v_gene: TRBV6-1; CDR3nt: TGTGCCAGCAGTGAATCGAGGGGACGGGACTATGGCTACACCTTC; CDR3aa: CASSESRGRDYGYTF
j_gene: TRBJ2-3; d_gene: NA; abundance: once; v_gene: TRBV28; CDR3nt: TGTGCCAGCAGTTTTAGGGGCAGGTCTAGCACAGATACGCAGTATTTT; CDR3aa: CASSFRGRSSTDTQYF
j_gene: TRBJ2-5; d_gene: TRBD1; abundance: NA; v_gene: TRBV7-7; CDR3nt: TGTGCTAGCAGCTTGGACAGGGGGCCTCAAGAGACCCAGTACTTC; CDR3aa: CASSLDRGPQETQYF
j_gene: TRBJ2-2; d_gene: TRBD1; abundance: NA; v_gene: TRBV2; CDR3nt: TGTGCCAGCAGTGAGGAAGGGGGCCCTGGGAACACCGGGGAGCTGTTTTTT; CDR3aa: CASSEEGGPGNTGELFF
j_gene: TRBJ2-7; d_gene: NA; abundance: NA; v_gene: TRBV19; CDR3nt: TGTGCCAGTAGTATGGCACGAGCCTCCTACGAGCAGTACTTC; CDR3aa: CASSMARASYEQYF
j_gene: TRBJ1-6; d_gene: NA; abundance: NA; v_gene: TRBV25-1; CDR3nt: TGTGCCAGCAGTGCCCAACTTCGGATGGGTGATGATTCACCCCTCCACTTT; CDR3aa: CASSAQLRMGDDSPLHF
j_gene: TRBJ2-7; d_gene: NA; abundance: NA; v_gene: TRBV27; CDR3nt: TGTGCCAGCCAGTGGAACTACGAGCAGTACTTC; CDR3aa: CASQWNYEQYF
j_gene: TRBJ1-1; d_gene: NA; abundance: NA; v_gene: TRBV30; CDR3nt: TGTGCCTGGAGGTCAGGCGGACGCACTGAAGCTTTCTTT; CDR3aa: CAWRSGGRTEAFF
j_gene: TRBJ1-1; d_gene: NA; abundance: NA; v_gene: TRBV11-2; CDR3nt: TGTGCCAGCAGCTTCCGTCACGGGGCAGAAGCTTTCTTT; CDR3aa: CASSFRHGAEAFF